What follows is one T cell receptor beta chain and its context. The target antigen is unknown. This sample is drawn from a study of OX40 agonist ivuxolimab in advanced cancers. Notes on the study in general: Low clonal expansion, among the lowest seen, marked partial responders at 0.1-3.0 mg/kg.

Germline V gene lookup returns CDR1 SGHDN and CDR2 FVKESK. Trimming left V 4 bases short and J 3 bases short, with 15 bases between. The CDR3 consists of 15 residues. Profiled with immunoSEQ multiplex PCR; TCRdb holds only in-frame clones, not every one. The sample has some 48,000 clones, 84% seen once. The sequencing used CD4+ or CD8+ T cells sorted from blood, collected in a trial of the OX40 agonist ivuxolimab. V gene TRBV14 combines with J gene TRBJ1-1; D perhaps matches TRBD1 (6 bases). The receptor's source is an adult with an advanced solid tumor such as melanoma, head and neck, liver or kidney cancer. The CDR3 region is CASSLGDGGHTEAFF. DNA of the CDR3: TGTGCCAGCAGCCTAGGGGACGGGGGCCACACTGAAGCTTTCTTT.